The clone carrying this TCR beta chain has a handful of counts. Germline CDR1 reads SGHVS; CDR2 reads FNYEAQ. This CDR3 is 18 amino acids long. V lost 1 base to trimming and J lost 1 base, with 17 bases between them. These data belong to a study of cytomegalovirus exposure and HLA in healthy donors. This PCR relied on a set of 60 Vbeta primers and 13 Jbeta primers. Repertoires were generated with immunoSEQ multiplex PCR, while TCRdb's copy carries only in-frame clones and drops some. The data contain fewer than 250,000 clones, 81% of them singletons. Input material: PBMCs. This chain links TRBV7-6 with TRBJ2-4; possibly TRBD2 for D (5 bases). The clonotype comes from a man aged 18 to 29 in good health and CMV-seronegative. CDR3 in amino acids: CASSLGRHSGRAKNIQYF. CDR3 DNA sequence: TGTGCCAGCAGCTTAGGTCGGCACAGCGGACGGGCCAAAAACATTCAGTACTTC.